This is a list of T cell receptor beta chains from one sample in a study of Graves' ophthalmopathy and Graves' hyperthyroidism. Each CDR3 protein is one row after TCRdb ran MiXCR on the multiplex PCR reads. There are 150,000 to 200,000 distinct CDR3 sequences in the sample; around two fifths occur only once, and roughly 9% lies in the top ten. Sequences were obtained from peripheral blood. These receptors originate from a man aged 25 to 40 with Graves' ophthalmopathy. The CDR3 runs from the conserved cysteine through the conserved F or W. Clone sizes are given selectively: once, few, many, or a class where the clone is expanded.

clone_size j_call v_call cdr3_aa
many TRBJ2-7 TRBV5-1 CASSLLDEQYF
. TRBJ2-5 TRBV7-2 CASSLGQRETQYF
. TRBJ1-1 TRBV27 CASGRVSVNTEAFF
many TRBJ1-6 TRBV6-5 CASSFTGEESPLHF
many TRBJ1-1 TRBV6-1 CASSGPQKRMNTEAFF
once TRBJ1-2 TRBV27 CASRPGQGSGYTF
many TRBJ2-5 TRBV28 CASIRRGTGWETQYF
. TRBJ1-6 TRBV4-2 CASSQFTGQTKPLHF
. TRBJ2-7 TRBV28 CATRLVSEQYF
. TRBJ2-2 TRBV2 CASSWQGASTGELFF
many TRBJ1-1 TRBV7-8 CASSLALSANTEAFF
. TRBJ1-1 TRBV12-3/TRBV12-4 CASSTGTLDTEAFF
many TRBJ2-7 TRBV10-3 CAISGPQHRLAGVAYGQYF
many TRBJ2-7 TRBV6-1 CASSEASWAGPSYEQYF
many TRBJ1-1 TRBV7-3 CASGVGVNTEAFF
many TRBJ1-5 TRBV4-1 CASSLRGGAFHQPQHF
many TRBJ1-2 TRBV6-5 CASSYSSSGAYGYTF
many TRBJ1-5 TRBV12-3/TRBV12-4 CASKVSGVNQPQHF
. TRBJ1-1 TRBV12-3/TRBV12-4 CASSRQGLNTEAFF
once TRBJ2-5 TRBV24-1 CATSDLLAGQETQYF
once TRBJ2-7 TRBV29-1 CSVIWGPEQYF
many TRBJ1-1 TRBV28 CASSPYGRDRGRKTEAFF
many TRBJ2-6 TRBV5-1 CASSLRREVGANVLTF
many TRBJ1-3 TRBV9 CASSPDPAGGNTIYF
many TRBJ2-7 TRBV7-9 CASSLGQGWEQYF